Listed here are 9 T cell receptor beta chains from one sample, sequenced in a study of blood T cell repertoires in COVID-19. Measured with immunoSEQ multiplex PCR; TCRdb has only the in-frame clones, and not every one. This sample has 100,000 to 110,000 clones, with about 80% found just once. Sequenced input: peripheral blood. These receptors originate from a man between 65 and 85 years old with active or convalescent COVID-19.

This chain joins TRBV3-1 (or the pseudogene TRBV3-2) and TRBJ2-2; 9 nucleotides match TRBD2. The J segment lost 1 base and the V segment lost 1 base, leaving 10 bases of the junction unmatched. The CDR3 totals 19 residues. Germline values: CDR1 LGHDT, CDR2 YNNKEL (reference sequence). The CDR3 reads CASSQGGVAGVLNTGELFF. CDR3 nucleotide sequence: TGTGCCAGCAGCCAAGGAGGGGTAGCGGGGGTCCTGAACACCGGGGAGCTGTTTTTT.

This clone was observed a single time. The chain links TRBV5-1 to TRBJ2-1, with TRBD1 matching 7 bases. This CDR3 contains 16 residues. J lost 3 bases, V lost 0 bases, and 6 bases had no gene match. Germline CDR1 SGHRS, CDR2 YFSETQ. CDR3 nucleotide sequence: TGCGCCAGCAGCTTGGCCACATCAGGGGGCTACAATGAGCAGTTCTTC. Encoded protein: CASSLATSGGYNEQFF.

Only a few counts were recorded for this clone. The chain links TRBV7-2 to TRBJ2-7; 8 bases fit TRBD2. The J segment lost 3 bases and the V segment lost 0 bases, leaving 1 base of the junction unmatched. Germline loops: CDR1 SGHTA, CDR2 FQGNSA. The CDR3 contains 14 residues. The CDR3 sequence is CASSLASGIYEQYF. CDR3 bases: TGTGCCAGCAGCTTAGCTAGCGGGATCTACGAGCAGTACTTC. Variable domain in full (rest from reference TRBV7-2 and TRBJ2-7): GAGVSQSPSNKVTEKGKDVELRCDPISGHTALYWYRQSLGQGLEFLIYFQGNSAPDKSGLPSDRFSAERTGGSVSTLTIQRTQQEDSAVYLCASSLASGIYEQYFGPGTRLTVT.

The rearrangement uses TRBV6-5 and TRBJ1-1; D may be TRBD1 (5 bases). The germline CDR1 and CDR2 sequences are MNHEY and SVGAGI. V was cut by 0 bases and J by 5 bases, with 10 bases left in between. CDR3 length: 14 residues. Written as DNA, the CDR3 is TGTGCCAGCAGTTACTCTCAGGGTGGAACTGAAGCTTTCTTT. Its translation: CASSYSQGGTEAFF.

Here the CDR3 reads CATSDRDRVTNQPQHF. The CDR3, as DNA: TGTGCCACCAGTGATCGGGACAGGGTGACTAATCAGCCCCAGCATTTT. The genes are TRBV24-1 and TRBJ1-5, with 9 bases matching TRBD1. This CDR3 comprises 16 residues. From germline, CDR1 is KGHDR and CDR2 SFDVKD. V shed 3 bases, J shed 4 bases, and the junction held 6 bases outside the gene matches.

The chain employs TRBV11-2 and TRBJ2-4; 9 bases are a match to TRBD2. The CDR3 is 16 amino acids. CDR1 SGHAT and CDR2 FQNNGV come from the germline V gene. The junction had 14 bases not matched to a gene; V was cut back by 5 bases and J by 9 bases. Here the CDR3 DNA reads TGTGCCAGCAGCATCTCCACCGGGACTAGCTCTGTCATTCAGTACTTC. It specifies CASSISTGTSSVIQYF.

V usage is TRBV19 and J usage is TRBJ2-1; D may be TRBD2 (6 bases). Germline lookup yields CDR1 LNHDA and CDR2 SQIVND (reference sequence). V lost 1 base and J lost 4, with 11 bases in between. This CDR3 has 15 amino acids. The chain's CDR3 is CASSIVREVYNEQFF. The CDR3 region has the DNA TGTGCCAGTAGTATAGTTAGGGAGGTTTACAATGAGCAGTTCTTC.

V gene TRBV27 combines with J gene TRBJ2-7; 8 bases match TRBD1. The CDR3 is 14 residues long. CDR1 is MNHEY and CDR2 is SMNVEV in the germline V gene (reference sequence). With 5 bases clipped from V and 5 bases from J, the junction kept 8 bases outside the gene matches. CDR3 in amino acids: CASSPRQGSHEQYF. DNA of the CDR3: TGTGCCAGCAGTCCCCGACAGGGGAGCCACGAGCAGTACTTC.

The V gene is TRBV27, the J gene TRBJ1-1; TRBD1 matches 9 bases. The CDR3 runs 15 residues. The J segment lost 7 bases and the V segment lost 4 bases, leaving 10 bases of the junction unmatched. CDR1 MNHEY and CDR2 SMNVEV come from the germline V gene (reference sequence). This CDR3 reads CASSSPSSGQGEAFF. The CDR3 DNA sequence: TGTGCCAGCAGTTCGCCCTCCTCGGGACAGGGTGAAGCTTTCTTT.